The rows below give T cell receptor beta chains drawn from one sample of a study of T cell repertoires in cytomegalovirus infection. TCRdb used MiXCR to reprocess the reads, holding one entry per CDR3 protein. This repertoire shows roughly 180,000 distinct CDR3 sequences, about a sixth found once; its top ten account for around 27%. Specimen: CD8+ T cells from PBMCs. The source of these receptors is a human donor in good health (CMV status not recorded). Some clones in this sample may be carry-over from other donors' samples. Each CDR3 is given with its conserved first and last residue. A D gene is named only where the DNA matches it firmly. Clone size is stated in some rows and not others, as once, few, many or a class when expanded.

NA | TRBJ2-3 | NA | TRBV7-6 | TGTGCCAGCAGCTCAGGCCCAGATACGCAGTATTTT | CASSSGPDTQYF
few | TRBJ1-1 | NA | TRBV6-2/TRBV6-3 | TGTGCCAGCAGGTCCCAAACAGGGCCGAACACTGAAGCTTTCTTT | CASRSQTGPNTEAFF
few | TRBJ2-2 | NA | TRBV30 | TGTGCCTGGGATACCGGGTCCACCACCGGGGAGCTGTTTTTT | CAWDTGSTTGELFF
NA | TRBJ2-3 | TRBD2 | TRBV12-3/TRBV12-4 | TGTGCCAGCAGCCCTCTAGCGGGGGGGCTGGTGAGAACAGATACGCAGTATTTT | CASSPLAGGLVRTDTQYF
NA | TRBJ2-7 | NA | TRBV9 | TGTGCCAGCAGCGTATCCGGGGAATCCTACGAGCAGTACTTC | CASSVSGESYEQYF
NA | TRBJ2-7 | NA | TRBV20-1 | TGCAGTGCTAGTGACAGTGCTAGCTCCTACGAGCAGTACTTC | CSASDSASSYEQYF
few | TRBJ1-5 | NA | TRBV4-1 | TGCGCCAGCAGCCAAGACAGGGGTGGGGACCAGCCCCAGCATTTT | CASSQDRGGDQPQHF
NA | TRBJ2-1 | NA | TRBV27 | TGTGCCAGCAAAAGTTATGGCGGGGAGTCCTACAATGAGCAGTTCTTC | CASKSYGGESYNEQFF
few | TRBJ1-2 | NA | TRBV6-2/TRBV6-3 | TGTGCCAGCAGTTACTCCCCCGCAGGGTTACCCTATGGCTACACCTTC | CASSYSPAGLPYGYTF
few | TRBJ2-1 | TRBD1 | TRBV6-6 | TGTGCCACCGGACAGGGGAACTCCTACAATGAGCAGTTCTTC | CATGQGNSYNEQFF
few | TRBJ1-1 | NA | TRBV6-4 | TGTGCCAGCACTCATGTAGCCGTCAGATCCAGAGGGAATGCTCCGAACACTGAAGCTTTCTTT | CASTHVAVRSRGNAPNTEAFF
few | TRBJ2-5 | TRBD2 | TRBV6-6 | TGTGCCAGCAGTTCGATAGGACTAGCGGGGGCCCAACAAGAGACCCAGTACTTC | CASSSIGLAGAQQETQYF
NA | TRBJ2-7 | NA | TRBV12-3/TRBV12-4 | TGTGCCAGCAGTTATGTTCGGGTGGAGCAGTACTTC | CASSYVRVEQYF
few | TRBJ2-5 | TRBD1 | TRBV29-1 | TGCAGCGTCCGGGACAGGGGGACCCAGTACTTC | CSVRDRGTQYF
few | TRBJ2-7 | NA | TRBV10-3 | TGTGCCATAGGACTCCTTAGGGACGAGCAGTACTTC | CAIGLLRDEQYF
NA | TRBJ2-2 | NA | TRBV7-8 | TGTGCCAGCAGCTTAGTGGGAGGGGGCTGGACCGGGGAGCTGTTTTTT | CASSLVGGGWTGELFF
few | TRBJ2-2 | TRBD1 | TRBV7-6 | TGTGCCAGCAGCATATCCGGGACAGGTCTAAGGAGGCTGTTTTTT | CASSISGTGLRRLFF
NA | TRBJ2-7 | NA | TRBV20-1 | TGCAGTGCGACCCGACAGGACCCCTACGAGCAGTACTTC | CSATRQDPYEQYF
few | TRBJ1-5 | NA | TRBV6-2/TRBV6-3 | TGTGCCAGCAGTTACTCGGAGGGATGGCCCCAGCATTTT | CASSYSEGWPQHF
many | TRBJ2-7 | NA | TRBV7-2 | TGTGCCAGCAGCTTATGGGGGTTCTCCTACGAGCAGTACTTC | CASSLWGFSYEQYF
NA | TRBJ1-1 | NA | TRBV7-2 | TGTGCCAGCAGCTTGCACCTTGAGAACACTGAAGCTTTCTTT | CASSLHLENTEAFF
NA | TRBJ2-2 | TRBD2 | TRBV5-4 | TGTGCCAGCAGAGGCGGGGGGGCCACCGGGGAGCTGTTTTTT | CASRGGGATGELFF
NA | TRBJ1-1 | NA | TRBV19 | TGTGCCAGCGGATGGACATCGAACACTGAAGCTTTCTTT | CASGWTSNTEAFF
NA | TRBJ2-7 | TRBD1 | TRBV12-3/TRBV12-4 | TGTGCCAGCAGGGGACAGATACCCTACGAGCAGTACTTC | CASRGQIPYEQYF
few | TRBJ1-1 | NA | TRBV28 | TGTGCCAGCAGTGAAGAGATGGGGTGGACTGAAGCTTTCTTT | CASSEEMGWTEAFF
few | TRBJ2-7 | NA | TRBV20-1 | TGCAGTGCTGCCAGTCGGGGGACATTCGGCGACGAGCAGTACTTC | CSAASRGTFGDEQYF
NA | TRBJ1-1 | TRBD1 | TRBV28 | TGTGCCAGCAGCCGACAGGGAAGACAGGATGAAGCTTTCTTT | CASSRQGRQDEAFF
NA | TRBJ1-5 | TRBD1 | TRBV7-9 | TGTGCCAGCAGCTCGGGACAGGGGGCCTCTAGCAATCAGCCCCAGCATTTT | CASSSGQGASSNQPQHF
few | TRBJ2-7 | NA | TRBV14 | TGTGCCAGCAGCCAAGTAACTGGCAACAAATGGGAGCAGTACTTC | CASSQVTGNKWEQYF
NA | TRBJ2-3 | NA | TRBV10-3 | TGTGCCATCAGCACCGGTCTTAACCAGGGGGATACGCAGTATTTT | CAISTGLNQGDTQYF
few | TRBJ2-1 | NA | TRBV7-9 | TGTGCCAGCAGCTTAGTTCTAAGTAGTACGGACTGGAGTTTCTTC | CASSLVLSSTDWSFF
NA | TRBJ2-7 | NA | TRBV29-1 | TGCAGCGTTGTAAACCCGGGGTCCTACGAGCAGTACTTC | CSVVNPGSYEQYF